A selection of T cell receptor beta chains follows, all from one sample in a study of T cells after yellow fever vaccination. TCRdb used MiXCR to reprocess the 5' RACE reads, holding one entry per CDR3 protein. The sample lists nearly 550,000 distinct CDR3 sequences; over 15% were seen once. Sequences were derived from PBMCs, sampled 15 days after the yellow fever booster vaccination. These receptors originate from a man aged 25 to 45 who received the YFV17D yellow fever vaccine. The CDR3 runs from the conserved cysteine through the conserved F or W. Each record gives: V gene, clone size, D gene, CDR3 length, J gene, CDR3 protein, CDR3 DNA. D genes are given only for firm matches. Not all rows give a size; the values are once, few, many and, for expanded clones, a class.

TRBV5-1	few	-	13	TRBJ2-7	CASRSTGNYEQYF	TGCGCCAGCAGATCTACGGGCAACTACGAGCAGTACTTC
TRBV20-1	few	-	15	TRBJ2-3	CSARRDSLLSDTQYF	TGCAGTGCTAGGCGGGACTCCCTCCTTTCGGATACGCAGTATTTT
TRBV4-3	-	TRBD2	15	TRBJ2-1	CASSSPGTSGNEQFF	TGCGCCAGCAGCTCGCCCGGGACTAGCGGGAATGAGCAGTTCTTC
TRBV7-6	-	-	13	TRBJ2-5	CASSPEGQVTQYF	TGTGCCAGCAGCCCAGAGGGTCAAGTGACCCAGTACTTC
TRBV6-1	few	TRBD2	16	TRBJ2-1	CASTLSGLGPYNEQFF	TGTGCCAGCACTCTTTCGGGACTAGGACCCTACAATGAGCAGTTCTTC
TRBV20-1	-	TRBD2	15	TRBJ2-7	CSARASSGGVYEQYF	TGCAGTGCTAGGGCATCTAGCGGCGGGGTCTACGAGCAGTACTTC
TRBV6-1	few	TRBD2	15	TRBJ2-7	CASRAGTSGYYEQYF	TGTGCCAGCAGGGCCGGGACTAGCGGGTACTACGAGCAGTACTTC
TRBV15	-	-	15	TRBJ1-5	CATSSSTANNQPQHF	TGTGCCACCAGCAGTTCGACAGCGAACAATCAGCCCCAGCATTTT
TRBV20-1	few	-	12	TRBJ1-2	CSARDLLRSYTF	TGCAGTGCTAGAGATCTTTTGAGAAGCTACACCTTC
TRBV7-9	many	-	13	TRBJ2-5	CASSLDSRETQYF	TGTGCCAGCAGCTTGGACAGCCGAGAGACCCAGTACTTC
TRBV6-1	few	TRBD2	14	TRBJ2-7	CASSERLAVYEQYF	TGTGCCAGCAGTGAAAGACTAGCGGTATACGAGCAGTACTTC
TRBV4-3	-	-	15	TRBJ2-5	CASSQGQAEWETQYF	TGCGCCAGCAGCCAAGGACAGGCGGAGTGGGAGACCCAGTACTTC
TRBV7-3	few	TRBD2	16	TRBJ2-1	CASSSQLAGGYNEQFF	TGTGCCAGCAGCTCCCAGCTAGCGGGGGGCTACAATGAGCAGTTCTTC
TRBV5-6	-	-	13	TRBJ2-7	CASSFGQLYEQYF	TGTGCCAGCAGCTTTGGACAGCTCTACGAGCAGTACTTC